Reported below is one T cell receptor (beta chain). These data come from a study of blood T cell repertoires in COVID-19. Overall study context: COVID-19 samples collected from the United States, Italy and Spain covered acute and convalescent phases.

CDR3 size: 13 residues. Germline lookup yields CDR1 SQVTM and CDR2 ANQGSEA. The V and J ends lost 3 bases and 7 bases respectively, with 10 bases between them. Those enrolled, adults aged 18 to 89 years, came from about 24 US areas. Before being deemed recovered, Cohort 3 donors had two negative PCRs, clearance, or symptom resolution. In the study's own analysis: Reference gene primer amplification yielded estimated nucleated cell counts. The repertoire was sequenced with immunoSEQ multiplex PCR; TCRdb's copy has only in-frame clones and lacks some. That table furnishes V, J and clone size, whereas the DNA furnished D and trimming. This sample has around 260,000 clones, with more than 80% found just once.

Sequenced: PBMCs or T cells enriched from blood (not recorded which). This TCR was recovered from a woman aged 25 to 39 who had recovered from COVID-19. The chain links TRBV29-1 to TRBJ1-6; D remains unclear. The CDR3 sequence is CSVEEDQNSPLHF. CDR3 nucleotide sequence: TGCAGCGTTGAGGAGGATCAAAATTCACCCCTCCACTTT.